The sequence of this TCR beta chain was determined in a study of blood T cell repertoires in COVID-19. Across the whole study: T cells, B-cell-depleted T cells, or PBMCs provided the cDNA or gDNA that served as material.

The assay was immunoSEQ multiplex PCR, and TCRdb's table has in-frame clones only and misses some. The profile shows 140,000 to 150,000 clones, approximately 80% of them singletons. Germline CDR1 and CDR2: MDHEN and SYDVKM. This CDR3 has 19 residues. V lost 3 bases and J lost 5; bases outside the gene matches: 11. V usage is TRBV28 and J usage is TRBJ1-6; 12 bases are a match to TRBD1. Sample: peripheral blood. This TCR derives from a man between 60 and 75 years old with active or convalescent COVID-19. CDR3 DNA: TGTGCCAGCAGTTTCGCCGGGACAGGGGGCGCGTTGCATAATTCACCCCTCCACTTT. Protein: CASSFAGTGGALHNSPLHF.